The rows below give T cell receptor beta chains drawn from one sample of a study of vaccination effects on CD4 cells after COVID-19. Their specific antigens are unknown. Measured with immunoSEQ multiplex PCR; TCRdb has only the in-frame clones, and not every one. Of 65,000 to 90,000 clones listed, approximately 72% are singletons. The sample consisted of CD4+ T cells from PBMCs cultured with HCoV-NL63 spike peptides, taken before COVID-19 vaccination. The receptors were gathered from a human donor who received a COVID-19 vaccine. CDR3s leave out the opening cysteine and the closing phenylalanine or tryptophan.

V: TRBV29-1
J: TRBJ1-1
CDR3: SALGGVNTEAF

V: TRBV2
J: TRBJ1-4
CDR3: ASSWLGGATNEKLF

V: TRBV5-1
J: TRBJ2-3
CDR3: ASSLAGSDTQY

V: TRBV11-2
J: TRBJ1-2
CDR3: ASSFEGLGYT

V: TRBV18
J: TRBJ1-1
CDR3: ASSPGPLRDEAF

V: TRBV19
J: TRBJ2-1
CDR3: ASSIAVANEQF

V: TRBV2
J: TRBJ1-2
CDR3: ASSDQGNYGYT

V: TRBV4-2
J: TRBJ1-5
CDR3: ASSQALMAGQPQH

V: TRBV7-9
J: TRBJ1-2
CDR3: ASSLELGGGYT

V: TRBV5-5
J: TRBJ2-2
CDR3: ASSRRLAGPQNTGELF

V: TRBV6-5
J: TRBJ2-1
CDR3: ASKRNEQF

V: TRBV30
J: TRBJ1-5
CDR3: AWSPLDGSNQPQH

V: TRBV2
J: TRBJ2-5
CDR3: ASRAGGETQY

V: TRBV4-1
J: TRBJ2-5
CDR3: ASSQPLAGNTETQY

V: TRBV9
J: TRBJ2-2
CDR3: ASSFDRGVGTGELF

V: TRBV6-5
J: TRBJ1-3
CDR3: ASSGTRGHTIY

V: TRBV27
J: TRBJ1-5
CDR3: ASSSLGTGGGQPQH

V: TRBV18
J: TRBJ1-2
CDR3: ASSPSSGTGGSDSYGYT

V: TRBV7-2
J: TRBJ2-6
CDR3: ASRPPGQGGSGANVLT

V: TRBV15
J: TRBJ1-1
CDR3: ATSSPRGRDLNTEAF

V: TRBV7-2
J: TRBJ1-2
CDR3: ASSLVRSGQGSYGYT

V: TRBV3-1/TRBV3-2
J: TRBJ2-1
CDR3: ASSRLSGEQF

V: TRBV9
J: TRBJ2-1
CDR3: ASSVELVFGDEQF

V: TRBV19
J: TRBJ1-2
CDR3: ASSPGRAAAYGYT

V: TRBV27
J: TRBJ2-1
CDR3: ASSFGSWAREQF

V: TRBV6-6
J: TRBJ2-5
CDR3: ASSYPGLEETQY

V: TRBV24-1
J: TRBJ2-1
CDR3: ATSDFKGFEQF

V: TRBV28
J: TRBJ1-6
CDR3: ASSLGGAGGRNSPLH

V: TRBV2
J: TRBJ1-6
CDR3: ASRRQGIDSPLH

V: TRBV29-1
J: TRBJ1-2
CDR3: SYETGDSYGYT

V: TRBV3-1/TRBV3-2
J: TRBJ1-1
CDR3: ASSHLNTEAF

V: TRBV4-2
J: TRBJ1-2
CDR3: ASSQLPGNYGYT

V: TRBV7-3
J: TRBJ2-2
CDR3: ASSAELATGELF

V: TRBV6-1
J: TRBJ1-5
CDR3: ASSEKAMISAYSNQPQH

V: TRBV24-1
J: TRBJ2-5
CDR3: ATSDIRGQGETQY

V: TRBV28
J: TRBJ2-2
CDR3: ASSSRGGTGYTGELF

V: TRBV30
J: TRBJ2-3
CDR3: AWRQTGADTQY

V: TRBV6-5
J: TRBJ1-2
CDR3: ASSKQGYGYT

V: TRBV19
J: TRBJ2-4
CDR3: ASSAQGAGTKNIQY

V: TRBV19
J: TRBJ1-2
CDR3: ASSFWEGDENGYYGYT

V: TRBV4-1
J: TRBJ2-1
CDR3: ASSHRDRVIGQF

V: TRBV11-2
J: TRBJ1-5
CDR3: ASSLRAGVSNQPQH